This TCR beta chain was identified in a study of blood T cell repertoires in COVID-19 (dated by TCRdb to 2018 to 2021). Regarding the study in general: The collaborator samples originated in the United States, Italy and Spain and spanned the acute and convalescent phases of COVID-19. The prospective study material was composed of cDNA or gDNA derived from T cells, B-cell-depleted T cells, or PBMCs. Subjects who had been exposed to COVID-19, were actively infected with it, or had recovered from it provided the deeply sampled blood TCRbeta repertoires that made up the dataset. The repertoires were made available in a free public database intended to serve as a resource for research on the immune response to SARS-CoV-2. The samples were drawn from the first 160 participants of the ongoing ImmuneRACE study and from 950 to 1,500 subjects provided by 6 global collaborators. Nearly every sample came with metadata listing a de-identified subject ID, COVID-19 status, age in years and sex. HLA class I and class II types, where available, came from metadata supplied by the sample provider rather than from assay-based typing. Overall results and qualifications from the work: The amount of clinical and demographic metadata varied by source and participant and was provided uncurated.

Each collaborating institution followed its own protocols to collect whole blood in K2EDTA tubes. For TCRbeta analysis, collaborator samples were shipped as frozen whole blood, as isolated PBMCs, or as DNA extracted from either sample type. TCRbeta CDR3 regions were amplified from genomic DNA by means of the immunoSEQ Assay, a bias-controlled multiplex PCR. The authors' pipeline ran thus. Within the assay, amplification of reference gene primers was used to estimate how many nucleated cells each sample contained. To quantify the absolute abundance of each unique TCRbeta CDR3 rearrangement, sequence reads were collapsed and filtered. For each sample, productive Simpson clonality was calculated as the square root of Simpson's diversity index across productive rearrangements. What TCRdb holds here is the immuneACCESS table cut down to in-frame rearrangements. Part of the clones is not present; checked against another copy, under half of the missing clones reflect an unresolved V gene, and the others are unexplained. That table gives V, J and clone size, and the DNA gave D and trimming. Here the sample has about 230,000 clones; roughly 81% occur a single time. The leading ten clones occupy around 0.98% of the sample.

The CDR3, from cysteine to phenylalanine, totals 15 residues. Only the CDR3 portion is preserved as DNA: 45 bases, with reading frame beginning at the first base. Taken from the germline V gene, the CDR1 and CDR2 loops are SGHRS and YFSETQ. Relative to germline, V is 0 bases shorter and J is 6 bases shorter, with 14 bases between their ends. As concerns this clone: The antigen it binds to is not known. No much larger clone is present one base from it, and per-base qualities are unavailable.

The V and J segments used are TRBV5-1 and TRBJ2-3; the D region possibly corresponds to TRBD2 (5 bases align). This receptor was identified in a man aged 35 to 55 with acute or convalescent COVID-19. Material: peripheral blood. The CDR3 has the sequence CASSLGKLGGDTQYF. In nucleotides, the sequence is TGCGCCAGCAGCTTGGGTAAACTAGGAGGCGATACGCAGTATTTT. The variable domain in full, with residues beyond the CDR3 obtained from the reference TRBV5-1 and TRBJ2-3 genes, is KAGVTQTPRYLIKTRGQQVTLSCSPISGHRSVSWYQQTPGQGLQFLFEYFSETQRNKGNFPGRFSGRQFSNSRSEMNVSTLELGDSALYLCASSLGKLGGDTQYFGPGTRLTVL.